Following are 14 T cell receptor beta chains from one sample sequenced in a study of blood T cells in healthy people across ages. Next came a second PCR, run for about 7 to 12 cycles, which used a sample-barcoded 5' primer along with a J-beta primer mix. TCRdb recomputed calls from the 5' RACE reads with MiXCR, one row per CDR3 protein. The sample contains around 940,000 distinct CDR3 sequences, just over 50% of which appear only once. Sequenced: blood. The receptor set was obtained from a woman in her fifties or sixties in good health.

This clonotype was seen a handful of times. V usage is TRBV7-2 and J usage is TRBJ2-5, with 10 bases fitting TRBD2. The ends lost 4 bases at V and 2 bases at J; junction bases unmatched: 4. This CDR3 is built from 15 residues. Germline V gene data show CDR1 as SGHTA and CDR2 as FQGNSA. The CDR3 DNA sequence: TGTGCCAGCAGCTCCCCAGCGGGGGGGCAAGAGACCCAGTACTTC. Translated: CASSSPAGGQETQYF. The full variable domain, completed using reference TRBV7-2 and TRBJ2-5, is GAGVSQSPSNKVTEKGKDVELRCDPISGHTALYWYRQSLGQGLEFLIYFQGNSAPDKSGLPSDRFSAERTGGSVSTLTIQRTQQEDSAVYLCASSSPAGGQETQYFGPGTRLLVL.

The chain couples TRBV27 to TRBJ1-1, with D possibly TRBD1 on 5 matching bases. Germline V gives CDR1 MNHEY, CDR2 SMNVEV (reference sequence). The CDR3 runs to 16 residues. V lost 0 bases to trimming and J lost 5 bases, with 16 bases between them. Written as DNA, the CDR3 is TGTGCCAGCAGTTTATCGTCTACAACAGGTCTGACTGAAGCTTTCTTT. Protein sequence: CASSLSSTTGLTEAFF.

This chain uses TRBV4-1 with TRBJ2-1; 7 bases are shared with TRBD1. V trimming: 4 bases; J trimming: 4 bases; junction bases outside the gene matches: 10. Per the germline V gene, CDR1 is MGHRA and CDR2 is YSYEKL. The CDR3 length is 16 residues. DNA of the CDR3: TGCGCCAGCAGCCTAGACGGGACAGTCACTTACAATGAGCAGTTCTTC. This gives the protein CASSLDGTVTYNEQFF.

The chain combines TRBV4-3 with TRBJ2-3; no clear D. The ends were cut back, 1 base at V and 5 bases at J, with 7 bases in the middle. The CDR3 extends over 13 amino acids. The germline V gene encodes CDR1 LGHNA and CDR2 YSLEER. CDR3 in amino acids: CASSQAARDTQYF. CDR3 nucleotides: TGCGCCAGCAGCCAAGCAGCACGAGATACGCAGTATTTT.

The genes are TRBV29-1 and TRBJ2-6; tentatively, D is TRBD1 or TRBD2 (5 bases each). CDR1 and CDR2 (germline): SQVTM, ANQGSEA. There are 16 residues in the CDR3. Trimming left V 3 bases short and J 0 bases short, with 12 bases between. The CDR3 sequence is CSVEGDVNSGANVLTF. The CDR3 nucleotides read TGCAGCGTTGAGGGGGATGTTAACTCTGGGGCCAACGTCCTGACTTTC. Supplemented by reference TRBV29-1 and TRBJ2-6, the full variable domain reads SAVISQKPSRDICQRGTSLTIQCQVDSQVTMMFWYRQQPGQSLTLIATANQGSEATYESGFVIDKFPISRPNLTFSTLTVSNMSPEDSSIYLCSVEGDVNSGANVLTFGAGSRLTVL.

CDR3 loop: CSACTGNRRTNIQYF. The DNA of the CDR3 is TGCAGTGCTTGTACAGGGAACCGAAGGACGAACATTCAGTACTTC. The V and J genes are TRBV20-1 and TRBJ2-5; tentatively, D is TRBD1 (6 bases). Matching the DNA end better, TRBJ2-4 makes the J call doubtful. The CDR3 is 15 residues long. Germline values: CDR1 DFQATT, CDR2 SNEGSKA (reference sequence).

The chain links TRBV12-3 or TRBV12-4 to TRBJ2-1, with 9 bases matching TRBD1. With V trimmed by 4 bases and J by 2 bases, 3 bases remained unmatched. CDR3 length: 15 residues. CDR3 nucleotide sequence: TGTGCCAGCAGTTCGCGACAGGGGGCCTACAATGAGCAGTTCTTC. Amino acids: CASSSRQGAYNEQFF.

V and J are TRBV28 and TRBJ2-3, with D possibly matching TRBD1 (6 bases). V lost 4 bases and J 1 base, leaving 18 bases between the germline ends. Germline V gene lookup returns CDR1 MDHEN and CDR2 SYDVKM. This CDR3 contains 17 residues. The CDR3 DNA sequence: TGTGCCAGCAGTTCCCTAGGGGGTCTACTCCGCACAGATACGCAGTATTTT. Protein sequence: CASSSLGGLLRTDTQYF.

The table lists this clonotype with a few counts. This chain joins TRBV29-1 and TRBJ2-5; TRBD1 aligns across 9 bases. V lost 6 bases, J lost 5 bases, and 4 bases stayed unmatched. The CDR3 totals 12 residues. Germline CDR1 SQVTM, CDR2 ANQGSEA. The CDR3 DNA follows: TGCAGCGTCGGGACAGGGTTGGAGACCCAGTACTTC. It codes for CSVGTGLETQYF.

V usage is TRBV28 and J usage is TRBJ2-1; 8 positions agree with TRBD2. TRBJ2-7 explains the end of the DNA better; the J call may be wrong. The CDR3 loop spans 14 amino acids. Germline CDR1 reads MDHEN; CDR2 reads SYDVKM. The CDR3 sequence is CASTAGGANYEQYF. The CDR3 DNA reads TGTGCCAGCACTGCGGGGGGCGCAAATTACGAGCAGTACTTC.

The V call is TRBV29-1, the J call TRBJ2-4; possibly TRBD1 or TRBD2 for D (5 bases each). The ends were cut back, 6 bases at V and 11 bases at J, with 17 bases in the middle. The CDR3 spans 12 residues. CDR1 is SQVTM, CDR2 ANQGSEA, per germline. The CDR3 nucleotides read TGCAGCGTGAAACCCCTCGAGGGGTTTCAGTACTTC. This sequence encodes CSVKPLEGFQYF.

This clonotype was seen a handful of times. The chain is built from TRBV20-1 and TRBJ2-3; 13 nucleotides match TRBD2. The J segment lost 2 bases and the V segment lost 6 bases, leaving 11 bases of the junction unmatched. There are 17 residues in the CDR3. From germline, CDR1 is DFQATT and CDR2 SNEGSKA (reference sequence). The CDR3 DNA sequence: TGCAGTGCCTTCAGTCCCGGGACTAGCGGGATCACAGATACGCAGTATTTT. Its protein product is CSAFSPGTSGITDTQYF.

This rearrangement joins TRBV6-5 to TRBJ2-3, with 10 bases that match TRBD1. Germline V CDR1 and CDR2: MNHEY, SVGAGI. J gave up 6 bases and V 6 bases, and 9 bases lay outside the gene matches. The CDR3 covers 15 residues. CDR3 amino acids: CASRITGTGVDTQYF. The CDR3 DNA reads TGTGCCAGCAGAATAACCGGGACAGGGGTGGATACGCAGTATTTT.

The chain is built from TRBV12-3 or TRBV12-4 and TRBJ1-1; D remains unclear. The CDR3 totals 14 residues. The V and J ends lost 7 bases and 2 bases respectively, with 14 bases between them. In DNA form, the CDR3 reads TGTGCCAGCACCTCTGGCAGGCATAACACTGAAGCTTTCTTT. It yields the protein CASTSGRHNTEAFF.